The 24 T cell receptor beta chains in this list originate from one sample, sequenced in a study of Ad26.COV2.S vaccination and SARS-CoV-2 variants. The table came from immunoSEQ multiplex PCR; TCRdb's copy has only in-frame clones and leaves some out. The sample shows approximately 340,000 clones, 90% to 95% of them seen only once. The specimen was peripheral blood, collected after recovery from COVID-19. The receptors come from a human donor who had recovered from COVID-19.

This clone was counted only a few times. The V call is TRBV29-1, the J call TRBJ1-1; D is possibly TRBD1 (5 bases). V lost 2 bases and J lost 4, with 14 bases in between. The V gene's germline CDR1 is SQVTM and CDR2 ANQGSEA. This CDR3 is built from 14 residues. The CDR3 loop reads CSVESAGGGTEAFF. The CDR3 DNA reads TGCAGCGTTGAAAGTGCCGGTGGGGGCACTGAAGCTTTCTTT.

This clone has a single count. This rearrangement joins TRBV7-3 to TRBJ2-2; D is perhaps TRBD1 (5 bases). Germline CDR1 and CDR2: SGHTA and FQGTGA. This CDR3 is 14 amino acids long. V was shortened by 5 bases and J by 4 bases, with 11 bases between the two germline ends. CDR3 sequence (DNA): TGTGCCAGCAGCGCGGCTAGGGGCACCGGGGAGCTGTTTTTT. Its protein product is CASSAARGTGELFF.

This chain links TRBV5-4 with TRBJ2-2, with TRBD1 matching 8 bases. The CDR3 contains 15 residues. Germline-derived CDR1 and CDR2 are SGHNT and YYREEE (reference sequence). V lost 3 bases and J lost 5; bases outside the gene matches: 6. CDR3 amino acids: CASSYGTGGTGELFF. The CDR3 region has the DNA TGTGCCAGCAGCTACGGGACAGGAGGGACCGGGGAGCTGTTTTTT.

The gene calls are TRBV12-3 or TRBV12-4 and TRBJ1-1; D gene uncertain. V lost 6 bases and J lost 8, with 13 bases in between. The CDR3 loop spans 12 amino acids. The CDR3 is CASRLGKREAFF. As DNA, the CDR3 is TGTGCCAGCAGACTGGGGAAGAGGGAAGCTTTCTTT.

With respect to this clone: A read error may account for a junction end that differs from germline. This chain links TRBV7-2 with TRBJ2-2; 8 bases map to TRBD2. This CDR3 spans 14 amino acids. The V gene's germline CDR1 is SGHTA and CDR2 FQGNSA. For the CDR3, the DNA is TGTGCCAGCAACTTAGCGGGGCGCACCGGGGAGCTGTTTTTT. It encodes CASNLAGRTGELFF.

The chain carries TRBV3-1 (or the pseudogene TRBV3-2) and TRBJ2-2; TRBD1 matches 10 bases. The CDR3 has 13 amino acids. Per germline, CDR1 LGHDT and CDR2 YNNKEL (reference sequence). The ends lost 8 bases at V and 7 bases at J; junction bases unmatched: 4. CDR3 coding DNA: TGTGCCAGCGGGACAGGGGATTACGGGGAGCTGTTTTTT. Translation: CASGTGDYGELFF.

This clone was found once. This chain uses TRBV4-3 with TRBJ1-6; 7 nucleotides line up with TRBD1. The germline V gene encodes CDR1 LGHNA and CDR2 YSLEER. The V and J ends lost 2 bases and 11 bases, in that order; junction bases with no gene match: 6. The CDR3 totals 14 residues. This CDR3 reads CASSQWTGITPLHF. As DNA, the CDR3 is TGCGCCAGCAGCCAATGGACAGGAATAACACCCCTCCACTTT.

This sequence joins TRBV27 and TRBJ2-7; a weak D match, TRBD2 (5 bases). Trimming shortened V by 1 base and J by 4 bases, and 8 bases separated the two germline ends. Per germline, CDR1 MNHEY and CDR2 SMNVEV (reference sequence). The CDR3 covers 13 residues. The CDR3 region is CASSLYTGYEQYF. The CDR3 nucleotides are TGTGCCAGCAGTTTATATACGGGGTACGAGCAGTACTTC.

This chain connects TRBV5-5 to TRBJ1-2; unclear D gene. This CDR3 has 14 amino acids. The V gene's germline CDR1 is SGHKS and CDR2 YYEKEE (reference sequence). The V gene lost 1 base and the J gene lost 2 bases, with 9 bases spanning the gap. The CDR3 DNA sequence: TGTGCCAGCAGCTTGCTACCGTTAAACTATGGCTACACCTTC. Protein sequence: CASSLLPLNYGYTF.

In its sample, this clone was seen once. The chain joins TRBV6-1 to TRBJ2-1, with 11 bases fitting TRBD2. With 3 bases clipped from V and 2 bases from J, the junction kept 3 bases outside the gene matches. This CDR3 is built from 16 residues. The V gene's germline CDR1 is MNHNS and CDR2 SASEGT. CDR3 amino acids: CASSDLAGGPYNEQFF. The CDR3 bases are TGTGCCAGCAGTGACCTAGCGGGGGGCCCCTACAATGAGCAGTTCTTC.

The CDR3 is CASSPPLVPEEETQYF. CDR3 sequence (DNA): TGTGCCAGCTCACCTCCACTAGTTCCCGAGGAAGAGACCCAGTACTTC. The chain is built from TRBV18 and TRBJ2-5; possible D gene TRBD2, 5 bases. Looked up from germline, CDR1 is KGHSH and CDR2 is LQKENI. The CDR3 has 16 amino acids. The V and J ends lost 3 bases and 3 bases respectively, with 17 bases between them.

V usage is TRBV7-8 and J usage is TRBJ1-6; 9 bases agree with TRBD1. CDR3 length equals 18 residues. Germline values: CDR1 SGHVS, CDR2 FQNEAQ. V lost 1 base to trimming and J lost 7 bases; unmatched junction nucleotides: 11. DNA of the CDR3: TGTGCCAGCAGCTTAGGCTCCCGGACAGGGGCCCGGAATTCACCCCTCCACTTT. Translation gives CASSLGSRTGARNSPLHF.

The chain couples TRBV6-1 to TRBJ1-2; weak D call: TRBD1 (5 bases). This CDR3 is 14 amino acids long. CDR1 is MNHNS and CDR2 is SASEGT in the germline V gene. Trimming left V 3 bases short and J 5 bases short, with 13 bases between. The CDR3 loop reads CASSDVGGFYGYTF. CDR3 coding DNA: TGTGCCAGCAGTGATGTCGGGGGATTTTATGGCTACACCTTC.

The rearrangement joins TRBV11-2 to TRBJ2-3; the D is unclear. CDR1 and CDR2 from the germline V gene are SGHAT and FQNNGV. The V end was cut by 2 bases, the J end by 0 bases, with 9 bases between. The CDR3 contains 15 residues. This chain's CDR3 is CASSLMATSTDTQYF. The CDR3 DNA sequence: TGTGCCAGCAGCTTAATGGCAACTAGCACAGATACGCAGTATTTT.

The count of this clone is one. V is TRBV19 and J is TRBJ1-2, with 7 bases that match TRBD1. The V and J ends lost 0 bases and 4 bases, in that order; junction bases with no gene match: 5. The CDR3 spans 15 residues. Per the germline V gene, CDR1 is LNHDA and CDR2 is SQIVND (reference sequence). The CDR3 region is CASSIDGQGVYGYTF. CDR3 in DNA: TGTGCCAGTAGTATAGATGGCCAGGGGGTCTATGGCTACACCTTC.

This clone was counted a single time. The V call is TRBV2, the J call TRBJ1-1, with a tentative D call TRBD1 (5 bases). The germline CDR1 and CDR2 sequences are SNHLY and FYNNEI. Trimming cost V 10 bases and J 6 bases, with 15 bases left between them. CDR3 size: 12 residues. The CDR3 bases are TGTGCCAAATGGGGGGGGACGGCTGAAGCTTTCTTT. Protein product: CAKWGGTAEAFF. Full variable domain (outside the CDR3, taken from reference TRBV2 and TRBJ1-1): EPEVTQTPSHQVTQMGQEVILRCVPISNHLYFYWYRQILGQKVEFLVSFYNNEISEKSEIFDDQFSVERPDGSNFTLKIRSTKLEDSAMYFCAKWGGTAEAFFGQGTRLTVV.

This sequence joins TRBV7-9 and TRBJ1-2; D not resolved. The germline V gene has CDR1 SEHNR and CDR2 FQNEAQ (reference sequence). V was cut by 1 base and J by 6 bases, with 6 bases left in between. This CDR3 has 12 residues. In nucleotides, the CDR3 is TGTGCCAGCAGCTTAGAAGGGAATGGCTACACCTTC. Translating gives CASSLEGNGYTF. Supplemented by reference TRBV7-9 and TRBJ1-2, the full variable domain reads DTGVSQNPRHKITKRGQNVTFRCDPISEHNRLYWYRQTLGQGPEFLTYFQNEAQLEKSRLLSDRFSAERPKGSFSTLEIQRTEQGDSAMYLCASSLEGNGYTFGSGTRLTVV.

The chain carries TRBV6-5 and TRBJ1-2; 7 bases are shared with TRBD1. The CDR3 loop spans 13 amino acids. Trimming cost V 6 bases and J 5 bases; bases outside gene matches: 6. The germline gives CDR1 MNHEY, CDR2 SVGAGI. CDR3 sequence: CASSFTGDYGYTF. The CDR3 DNA reads as TGTGCCAGCAGCTTTACAGGGGATTATGGCTACACCTTC.

This clone was detected only a few times. This rearrangement joins TRBV7-9 to TRBJ2-7, with no clear D. CDR3 size: 15 residues. V lost 6 bases and J 1 base, leaving 16 bases between the germline ends. Germline V gene data show CDR1 as SEHNR and CDR2 as FQNEAQ (reference sequence). The CDR3 loop is CASSRSSGRSYEQYF. For the CDR3, the DNA is TGTGCCAGCAGTAGAAGTTCTGGCAGATCCTACGAGCAGTACTTC.

This chain uses TRBV5-4 with TRBJ2-7; 9 nucleotides agree with TRBD1. The germline V gene has CDR1 SGHNT and CDR2 YYREEE (reference sequence). V lost 4 bases and J lost 2; bases outside the gene matches: 4. The CDR3 extends over 14 amino acids. The CDR3 loop is CASSDRGETYEQYF. As DNA, the CDR3 is TGTGCCAGCAGCGACAGGGGGGAAACCTACGAGCAGTACTTC.

This clone was seen more than once but under ten times. This rearrangement joins TRBV7-9 to TRBJ1-6, with TRBD1 identical over 12 bases. V lost 4 bases and J lost 9; bases outside the gene matches: 4. Germline loops: CDR1 SEHNR, CDR2 FQNEAQ (reference sequence). This CDR3 spans 15 amino acids. Here the CDR3 reads CASSSGQGAASPLHF. The CDR3, as DNA: TGTGCCAGCAGCTCGGGACAGGGGGCGGCTTCACCCCTCCACTTT.

The J gene is TRBJ1-2, the V gene TRBV12-3 or TRBV12-4, with D possibly being TRBD1 (5 bases). Trimming shortened V by 4 bases and J by 8 bases, and 11 bases separated the two germline ends. CDR3 length equals 12 residues. For the CDR3, the DNA is TGTGCCAGCAGTTGGGGGGATCTCGGCTACACCTTC. Amino acid sequence: CASSWGDLGYTF.

The CDR3 DNA reads as TGTGCCAGCTCACGCCTCGTCGGGGCTGAAGCTTTCTTT. Protein product: CASSRLVGAEAFF. J is TRBJ1-1 and V is TRBV18; D remains ambiguous. Trimming took 4 bases from V and 6 from J, leaving 12 bases between them. Germline loops: CDR1 KGHSH, CDR2 LQKENI. This CDR3 is 13 amino acids long.

This clone was seen a single time. The V call is TRBV5-1, the J call TRBJ2-1; TRBD2 aligns across 13 bases. This CDR3 has 19 amino acids. Germline CDR1 reads SGHRS; CDR2 reads YFSETQ. The V and J ends lost 4 bases and 2 bases, in that order; junction bases with no gene match: 12. The CDR3 DNA sequence: TGCGCCAGCAGCCCCAGCCTACTAGCGGGGGGGCCGCCCTACAATGAGCAGTTCTTC. Amino acids: CASSPSLLAGGPPYNEQFF.